The TCR beta chain described here comes from a study of cytomegalovirus exposure and HLA in healthy donors. The sample holds a few counts of this clone. Its target is unknown. This PCR relied on a set of 60 Vbeta primers and 13 Jbeta primers. Sequencing was performed with immunoSEQ multiplex PCR; in TCRdb, only in-frame clones are kept and a portion is missing. The sample lists over 150,000 clones; under 90% were seen once. The CDR3 loop spans 15 amino acids. Trimming left V 5 bases short and J 2 bases short, with 13 bases between. The germline V gene has CDR1 SEHNR and CDR2 FQNEAQ (reference sequence). Study-level points and caveats: For TCR beta chains, V- and J-gene trimming was later linked to a missense DCLRE1C variant. A later analysis reportedly found that, within productive TCRs, an Asian-associated ancestry cluster had fewer N-insertions than the mean observed across the approximately 660 donors. The authors excluded some V segments, including TRBV6-2 and TRBV6-3, as indistinguishable.

This chain connects TRBV7-9 to TRBJ1-3, with D perhaps matching TRBD1 (5 bases). The source is a man aged 30-40 years in good health and CMV-seropositive. The sequenced sample consisted of PBMCs. The CDR3 loop is CASSPPGVAGNTIYF. The CDR3 DNA reads TGTGCCAGCAGCCCCCCGGGGGTGGCTGGAAACACCATATATTTT.